Below, one T cell receptor (beta chain) is given with its context. In germline, CDR1 is SGHDN, CDR2 FVKESK. The CDR3 extends over 14 amino acids. V was shortened by 0 bases and J by 4 bases, with 9 bases between the two germline ends. Alongside a J-beta primer mix, a sample-barcoded 5' primer served in a second PCR lasting about 6 to 11 cycles. TCRdb reprocessed the 5' RACE reads with MiXCR, giving one entry per CDR3 protein. The repertoire holds 1.5 million to 2 million distinct CDR3 sequences, 28% seen once, with roughly 8% in the top ten. This entry is derived from a study of blood T cells in healthy people across ages.

This TCR derives from a woman in her twenties or thirties in good health. The sequenced sample was blood. This rearrangement joins TRBV14 to TRBJ1-2; D not resolved. CDR3 amino acids: CASSQDLYLYGYTF. CDR3 in DNA: TGTGCCAGCAGCCAAGACTTGTATCTCTATGGCTACACCTTC.